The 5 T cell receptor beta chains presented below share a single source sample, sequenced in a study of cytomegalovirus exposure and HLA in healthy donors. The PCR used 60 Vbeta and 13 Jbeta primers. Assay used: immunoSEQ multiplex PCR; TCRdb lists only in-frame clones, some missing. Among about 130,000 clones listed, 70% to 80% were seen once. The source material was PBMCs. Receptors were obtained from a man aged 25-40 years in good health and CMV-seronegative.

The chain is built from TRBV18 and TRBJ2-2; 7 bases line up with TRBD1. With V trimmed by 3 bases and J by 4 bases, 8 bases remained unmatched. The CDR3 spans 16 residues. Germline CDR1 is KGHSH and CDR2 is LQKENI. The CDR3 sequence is CASSPTGAVGTGELFF. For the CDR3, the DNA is TGTGCCAGCTCACCTACAGGGGCGGTTGGCACCGGGGAGCTGTTTTTT.

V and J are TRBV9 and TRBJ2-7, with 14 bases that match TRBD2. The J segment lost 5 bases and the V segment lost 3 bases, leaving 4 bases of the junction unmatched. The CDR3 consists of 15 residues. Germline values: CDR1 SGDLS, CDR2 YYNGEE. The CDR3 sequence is CASSAGLAGVHEQYF. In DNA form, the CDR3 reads TGTGCCAGCAGCGCGGGACTAGCGGGAGTACACGAGCAGTACTTC.

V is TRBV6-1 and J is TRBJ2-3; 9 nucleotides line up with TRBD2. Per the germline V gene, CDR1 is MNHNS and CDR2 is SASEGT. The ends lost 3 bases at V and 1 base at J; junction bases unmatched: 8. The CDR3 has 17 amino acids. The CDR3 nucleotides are TGTGCCAGCAGTGACCCGGCACAGCGGGGGGGCACAGATACGCAGTATTTT. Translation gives CASSDPAQRGGTDTQYF.

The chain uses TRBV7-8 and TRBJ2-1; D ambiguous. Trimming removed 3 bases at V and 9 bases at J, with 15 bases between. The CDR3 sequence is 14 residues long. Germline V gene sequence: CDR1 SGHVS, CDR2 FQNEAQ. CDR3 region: CASSLAQEYGEQFF. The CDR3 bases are TGTGCCAGCAGCTTGGCACAAGAATATGGTGAGCAGTTCTTC.

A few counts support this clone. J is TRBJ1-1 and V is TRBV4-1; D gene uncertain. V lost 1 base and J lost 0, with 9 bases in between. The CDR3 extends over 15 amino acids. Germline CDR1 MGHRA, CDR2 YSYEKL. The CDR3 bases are TGCGCCAGCAGCCAAGCGCGAGGGATGAACACTGAAGCTTTCTTT. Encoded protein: CASSQARGMNTEAFF.